These T cell receptor beta chains were read from a single sample in a study of blood T cell repertoires in COVID-19. Repertoires were generated with immunoSEQ multiplex PCR, while TCRdb's copy carries only in-frame clones and drops some. The sample holds about 210,000 clones, around 80% seen once. The sample comprised peripheral blood. These receptors originate from a woman aged 70-85 years with acute or convalescent COVID-19. The CDR3 runs from the conserved cysteine through the conserved F or W. A D gene is named only where the DNA matches it firmly.

length: 20
D: TRBD1
V: TRBV24-1
J: TRBJ2-3
DNA: TGTGCCACCAGTGATTTGCAGCCCACCTTTGGACAGGGGGCCACAGATACGCAGTATTTT
CDR3: CATSDLQPTFGQGATDTQYF

length: 15
D: -
V: TRBV11-2
J: TRBJ1-6
DNA: TGTGCCAGCAGCTTATCTCTCCAGGGGAATTCACCCCTCCACTTT
CDR3: CASSLSLQGNSPLHF

length: 14
D: -
V: TRBV7-3
J: TRBJ1-1
DNA: TGTGCCAGCAGCGCGCTGGGAGGGGCAGGTGAAGCTTTCTTT
CDR3: CASSALGGAGEAFF

length: 15
D: -
V: TRBV7-9
J: TRBJ2-6
DNA: TGTGCCAGCATTCAAAGGGGGTCTGGGGCCAACGTCCTGACTTTC
CDR3: CASIQRGSGANVLTF

length: 14
D: TRBD1
V: TRBV7-9
J: TRBJ2-5
DNA: TGTGCCAGCAGCTGGGACAGCCAGGAAGAGACCCAGTACTTC
CDR3: CASSWDSQEETQYF

length: 15
D: TRBD2
V: TRBV5-1
J: TRBJ2-7
DNA: TGCGCCAGCAGCGGAATAGCGGGGGGGCCTGCCGAGCAGTACTTC
CDR3: CASSGIAGGPAEQYF

length: 16
D: -
V: TRBV7-2
J: TRBJ1-2
DNA: TGTGCCAGCAGCTTAGCCTCCGCAGGGCTCAGCTATGGCTACACCTTC
CDR3: CASSLASAGLSYGYTF

length: 15
D: TRBD1
V: TRBV6-2/TRBV6-3
J: TRBJ1-2
DNA: TGTGCCAGCAGTTTGCGGACAGGGGGTGACTATGGCTACACCTTC
CDR3: CASSLRTGGDYGYTF

length: 14
D: TRBD2
V: TRBV20-1
J: TRBJ2-1
DNA: TGCAGTGCTAGTGGTAGCGGGGGGCGCAATGAGCAGTTCTTC
CDR3: CSASGSGGRNEQFF

length: 19
D: TRBD2
V: TRBV5-6
J: TRBJ2-1
DNA: TGTGCCAGCAGCTTGGTCGGTCGTGGGCTTACTAGCGGGGGTCATGAGCAGTTCTTC
CDR3: CASSLVGRGLTSGGHEQFF

length: 13
D: -
V: TRBV5-5
J: TRBJ1-2
DNA: TGTGCCAGCAGCTTGGACAGGGCCTATGGCTACACCTTC
CDR3: CASSLDRAYGYTF

length: 15
D: TRBD1
V: TRBV4-1
J: TRBJ1-2
DNA: TGCGCCAGCAGCCCGAACGCCGGGACAGGAGGTGGCTACACCTTC
CDR3: CASSPNAGTGGGYTF

length: 12
D: -
V: TRBV12-3/TRBV12-4
J: TRBJ2-5
DNA: TGTGCCAGCAGTTTAAGGGGAGAGACCCAGTACTTC
CDR3: CASSLRGETQYF

length: 13
D: -
V: TRBV6-1
J: TRBJ1-2
DNA: TGTGCCAGCAGTGACCCTCCACCCGGACAAGGGGCCTTC
CDR3: CASSDPPPGQGAF

length: 12
D: -
V: TRBV2
J: TRBJ1-2
DNA: TGTGCCAGCTCGGACAGTAACTATGGCTACACCTTC
CDR3: CASSDSNYGYTF

length: 14
D: TRBD1
V: TRBV29-1
J: TRBJ1-4
DNA: TGCAGCGTTGGACGGGGACAGACTAATGAAAAACTGTTTTTT
CDR3: CSVGRGQTNEKLFF

length: 12
D: -
V: TRBV12-3/TRBV12-4
J: TRBJ2-3
DNA: TGTGCCAGCAGTTTACAGGGAAATACGCAGTATTTT
CDR3: CASSLQGNTQYF

length: 15
D: TRBD2
V: TRBV6-1
J: TRBJ2-3
DNA: TGTGCCAGCAGTGAGTGGGGGGGGAACACAGATACGCAGTATTTT
CDR3: CASSEWGGNTDTQYF